Described below is a single TCR beta chain sequence and its context. The RNA, about 0.5 to 1 ug, was put through reverse transcription using random hexamers. TCRdb reprocessed the immunoSEQ multiplex PCR reads with MiXCR, giving one entry per CDR3 protein. Of about 150,000 distinct CDR3 sequences in the sample, approximately 95% were seen once. V lost 0 bases and J 7 bases, leaving 10 bases between the germline ends. The CDR3 totals 14 residues. The germline gives CDR1 MNHEY, CDR2 SMNVEV (reference sequence). The data were obtained in a study of CD8 T cells in Susac syndrome. The overall study: At the time their blood was drawn, patients with Susac syndrome were either therapy-naive, on corticosteroids (with some of them also receiving intravenous immunoglobulin), or on intravenous immunoglobulin alone.

CD8+ and CD4+ blood T cells underwent TCR beta sequencing. FACS enriched CD8+ TEMRA cells, while bulk CD8+ and CD4+ were negatively isolated. Sequencing input: CD8+ T cells from PBMCs. The receptor comes from a human donor with Susac syndrome. This rearrangement joins TRBV27 to TRBJ1-5; no reliable D call. CDR3 residues: CASSLSGVKQPQHF. The CDR3, as DNA: TGTGCCAGCAGTTTATCGGGTGTAAAGCAGCCCCAGCATTTT.